Presented here are 18 T cell receptor beta chains from one specimen sequenced in a study of cytomegalovirus exposure and HLA in healthy donors. The primer mix had 60 Vbeta and 13 Jbeta primers. Method: immunoSEQ multiplex PCR; TCRdb's copy keeps in-frame clones and lacks some. Among 69,000 or so clones listed, around 74% were seen once. The sample comprised PBMCs. These receptors were collected from a woman in her fifties or sixties in good health and CMV-seropositive.

The J gene is TRBJ1-2, the V gene TRBV5-1; D perhaps matches TRBD1 (6 bases). Deletions cut 2 bases from V and 8 bases from J, with 16 bases between. The CDR3 length is 14 residues. Germline loops: CDR1 SGHRS, CDR2 YFSETQ. The CDR3: CASSFSGDTGGYTF. DNA for the CDR3: TGCGCCAGCAGCTTTTCCGGGGACACAGGCGGCTACACCTTC.

V usage is TRBV7-9 and J usage is TRBJ2-5; D gene ambiguous. V was clipped by 6 bases and J by 4 bases, with 6 bases between them. CDR3 length: 11 amino acids. Germline V lookup: CDR1 SEHNR, CDR2 FQNEAQ (reference sequence). The DNA for the CDR3 is TGTGCCAGCAGTCCTCGAGAGACCCAGTACTTC. The encoded protein is CASSPRETQYF.

The J gene is TRBJ1-1, the V gene TRBV5-1; D call uncertain. V lost 7 bases, J lost 0 bases, and 10 bases lay in between. Germline CDR1 and CDR2: SGHRS and YFSETQ. The CDR3 sequence is 13 residues long. The CDR3 loop reads CASRMSLNTEAFF. The DNA of the CDR3 is TGCGCCAGCCGCATGAGTCTGAACACTGAAGCTTTCTTT.

The genes are TRBV5-8 and TRBJ2-7, with 13 bases matching TRBD2. The CDR3 loop spans 14 amino acids. In germline, CDR1 is SGHTS, CDR2 YDEGEE. With V trimmed by 7 bases and J by 5 bases, 6 bases remained unmatched. CDR3 bases: TGTGCCAGCGGCCGACTAGCGGGAGGCCACGAGCAGTACTTC. Protein product: CASGRLAGGHEQYF.

This chain links TRBV5-1 with TRBJ1-2; D ambiguous. Germline assignment: CDR1 SGHRS and CDR2 YFSETQ. V was trimmed by 4 bases and J by 6 bases, leaving 16 bases between them. The CDR3 extends over 14 amino acids. The CDR3 nucleotides read TGCGCCAGCAGCCCGGAGGCAGCTCGGGATGGCTACACCTTC. This codes for CASSPEAARDGYTF.

V and J are TRBV19 and TRBJ2-1; D is perhaps TRBD2 (6 bases). V shed 7 bases and J shed 0 bases, with 13 bases lying between them. The germline V gene has CDR1 LNHDA and CDR2 SQIVND (reference sequence). The CDR3 length is 15 residues. The CDR3 loop is CASTPLASSYNEQFF. The DNA for the CDR3 is TGTGCCAGTACTCCTCTAGCGTCCTCCTACAATGAGCAGTTCTTC.

CDR3: CASSVAPLSYEQYF. The DNA of the CDR3 is TGTGCCAGCAGCGTAGCCCCCCTTTCCTACGAGCAGTACTTC. The chain uses TRBV9 and TRBJ2-7; D call uncertain. V lost 0 bases and J 1 base, leaving 8 bases between the germline ends. The CDR3 loop spans 14 amino acids. Germline CDR1 SGDLS, CDR2 YYNGEE.

The chain combines TRBV15 with TRBJ2-5; 10 nucleotides agree with TRBD2. Trimming at V came to 1 base and at J to 5 bases, leaving 4 bases not matched to a gene. CDR3 length equals 15 residues. CDR1 is LNHNV and CDR2 is YYDKDF in the germline V gene (reference sequence). The CDR3 region is CATSRGLAGRETQYF. CDR3 DNA: TGTGCCACCAGCAGAGGACTAGCGGGTAGGGAGACCCAGTACTTC.

The chain is built from TRBV7-9 and TRBJ1-5; 9 bases are shared with TRBD1. Germline CDR1 is SEHNR and CDR2 is FQNEAQ (reference sequence). The CDR3 has 14 amino acids. Unmatched junction bases numbered 1, after V lost 3 bases and J lost 4 bases. The CDR3 reads CASSFGTGNQPQHF. The CDR3 nucleotides read TGTGCCAGCAGCTTCGGGACAGGGAATCAGCCCCAGCATTTT.

The chain links TRBV18 to TRBJ1-5; D is perhaps TRBD1 (5 bases). V lost 6 bases and J lost 4, with 13 bases in between. The CDR3 loop spans 14 amino acids. The V gene's germline CDR1 is KGHSH and CDR2 LQKENI. DNA for the CDR3: TGTGCCAGCTCCCCGTCACGGGGGAATCAGCCCCAGCATTTT. The encoded protein is CASSPSRGNQPQHF.

This clone appeared a single time. The chain combines TRBV28 with TRBJ1-1, with a weak D call TRBD1 (5 bases). The CDR3 totals 14 residues. CDR1 and CDR2 from the germline V gene are MDHEN and SYDVKM. V was clipped by 4 bases and J by 5 bases, with 14 bases between them. The CDR3 region has the DNA TGTGCCAGCAGTTCCATGCCAGGGATAACTGAAGCTTTCTTT. It specifies CASSSMPGITEAFF.

This clone was recorded a few times. The CDR3 DNA sequence: TGTGCCAGCAGTGTGAGTCTAGCGGTAAGAGATACGCAGTATTTT. The encoded protein is CASSVSLAVRDTQYF. The genes are TRBV6-1 and TRBJ2-3, with 7 positions matching TRBD2. V shed 4 bases and J 5 bases; nucleotides not matched to a gene: 9. Germline V gene lookup returns CDR1 MNHNS and CDR2 SASEGT. There are 15 residues in the CDR3.

The gene calls are TRBV29-1 and TRBJ2-3; a weak D match, TRBD2 (7 bases). The CDR3 has 14 amino acids. Germline V gene data show CDR1 as SQVTM and CDR2 as ANQGSEA. V was clipped by 4 bases and J by 4 bases, with 15 bases between them. The CDR3 protein is CSVVGGGGADTQYF. CDR3 coding DNA: TGCAGCGTTGTTGGGGGAGGGGGTGCAGATACGCAGTATTTT.

The genes are TRBV30 and TRBJ1-3; no firm D call. CDR1 and CDR2 from the germline V gene are GTSNPN and SVGIG (reference sequence). V gave up 3 bases and J gave up 0 bases, with 12 bases separating them. The CDR3 is made up of 15 amino acids. This chain's CDR3 is CAWSGVLLSGNTIYF. CDR3 DNA sequence: TGTGCCTGGAGCGGGGTCCTCCTCTCTGGAAACACCATATATTTT.

This clone occurred many times. A far larger clone lies a single base away; this is likely a read error. This rearrangement joins TRBV6-5 to TRBJ1-2, with a weak D call TRBD1 (6 bases). The CDR3 runs 13 residues. Germline V gene data show CDR1 as MNHEY and CDR2 as SVGAGI. V was pared by 5 bases and J by 6 bases, with 13 bases between. CDR3 sequence reads: CASSDVGAHGYTF. The CDR3 DNA is TGTGCCAGCAGTGACGTGGGGGCCCATGGCTACACCTTC.

This clone was seen only once. The V and J genes are TRBV6-5 and TRBJ2-3; 9 bases line up with TRBD1. CDR3 length: 16 residues. V was pared by 2 bases and J by 2 bases, with 5 bases of the junction left unmatched. Germline CDR1 is MNHEY and CDR2 is SVGAGI. The CDR3 loop is CASSYRTGVSTDTQYF. CDR3 DNA: TGTGCCAGCAGTTACCGGACAGGGGTGTCCACAGATACGCAGTATTTT.

This chain links TRBV6-5 with TRBJ1-1; D is unclear. From germline, CDR1 is MNHEY and CDR2 SVGAGI. Between the trimmed V and J ends, which lost 3 bases and 3 bases, there was a span of 5 bases. The CDR3 has 12 amino acids. CDR3 sequence (DNA): TGTGCCAGCAGTTATGGAGACACTGAAGCTTTCTTT. It codes for CASSYGDTEAFF.

This clone was seen just once. The chain employs TRBV11-3 and TRBJ2-7, with 9 bases identical to TRBD2. Germline V CDR1 and CDR2: SGHNT, YENEEA. The CDR3 is 14 residues long. V shed 5 bases, J shed 0 bases, and the junction held 2 bases outside the gene matches. The CDR3 sequence is CASSQAGGSYEQYF. DNA of the CDR3: TGTGCCAGCAGCCAAGCGGGAGGCTCCTACGAGCAGTACTTC. Combining the CDR3 with reference TRBV11-3 and TRBJ2-7 gives the whole variable domain EAGVVQSPRYKIIEKKQPVAFWCNPISGHNTLYWYLQNLGQGPELLIRYENEEAVDDSQLPKDRFSAERLKGVDSTLKIQPAELGDSAVYLCASSQAGGSYEQYFGPGTRLTVT.